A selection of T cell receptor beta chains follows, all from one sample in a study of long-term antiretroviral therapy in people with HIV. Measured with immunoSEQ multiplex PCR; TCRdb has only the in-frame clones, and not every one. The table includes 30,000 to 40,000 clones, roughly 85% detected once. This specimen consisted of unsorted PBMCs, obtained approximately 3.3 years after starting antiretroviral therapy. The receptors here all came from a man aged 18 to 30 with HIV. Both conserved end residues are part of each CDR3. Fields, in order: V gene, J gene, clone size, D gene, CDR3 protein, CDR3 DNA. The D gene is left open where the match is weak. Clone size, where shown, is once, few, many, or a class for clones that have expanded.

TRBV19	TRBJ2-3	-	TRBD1	CASAGFPGTGSTDTQYF	TGTGCCAGTGCAGGATTCCCCGGGACAGGAAGCACAGATACGCAGTATTTT
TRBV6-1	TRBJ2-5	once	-	CASSEANRVETQYF	TGTGCCAGCAGTGAAGCAAACAGGGTAGAGACCCAGTACTTC
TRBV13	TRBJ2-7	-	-	CASSSGLSYEQYF	TGTGCCAGCAGCTCTGGACTGAGCTACGAGCAGTACTTC
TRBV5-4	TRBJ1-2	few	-	CASSSPALRNYGYTF	TGTGCCAGCAGTTCCCCGGCCCTACGGAACTATGGCTACACCTTC
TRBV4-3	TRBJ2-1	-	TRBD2	CASSQTSGDYNEQFF	TGCGCCAGCAGCCAAACTAGCGGGGACTACAATGAGCAGTTCTTC
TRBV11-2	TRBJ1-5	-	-	CASSLGRNQPQHF	TGTGCCAGCAGCTTAGGTAGGAATCAGCCCCAGCATTTT
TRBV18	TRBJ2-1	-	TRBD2	CASSDSGLAGFRSYNEQFF	TGTGCCAGCTCAGACTCGGGACTAGCGGGCTTTCGCTCCTACAATGAGCAGTTCTTC
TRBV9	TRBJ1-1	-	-	CASSVDQARNTEAFF	TGTGCCAGCAGCGTAGATCAGGCAAGGAACACTGAAGCTTTCTTT
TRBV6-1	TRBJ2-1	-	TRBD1	CASSGDRGSSYNEQFF	TGTGCCAGCAGTGGAGACAGGGGGAGCTCCTACAATGAGCAGTTCTTC
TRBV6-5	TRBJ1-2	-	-	CASSYSIGEGLDGYTF	TGTGCCAGCAGTTACTCGATAGGCGAGGGTTTAGATGGCTACACCTTC
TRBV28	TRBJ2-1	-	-	CASTQILYNEQFF	TGTGCAAGCACGCAGATTTTATACAATGAGCAGTTCTTC
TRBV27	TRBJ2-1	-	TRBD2	CASTQGAGDEQFF	TGTGCCAGCACCCAGGGAGCGGGAGATGAGCAGTTCTTC
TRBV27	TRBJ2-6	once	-	CASSWVDGANVLTF	TGTGCCAGCAGTTGGGTGGATGGGGCCAACGTCCTGACTTTC
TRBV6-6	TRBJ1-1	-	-	CASRKDGNTEAFF	TGTGCCAGCAGAAAAGACGGAAACACTGAAGCTTTCTTT
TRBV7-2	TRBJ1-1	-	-	CASSPLRAGVHTEAFF	TGTGCCAGCAGCCCACTCAGGGCAGGGGTTCACACTGAAGCTTTCTTT
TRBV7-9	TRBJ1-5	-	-	CASSSRGEESNQPQHF	TGTGCCAGCAGCTCAAGGGGGGAAGAAAGCAATCAGCCCCAGCATTTT
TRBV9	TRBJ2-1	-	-	CASSVQGGEQFF	TGTGCCAGCAGCGTTCAGGGAGGCGAGCAGTTCTTC
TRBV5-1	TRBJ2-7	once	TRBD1	CASSLDGTGYYEQYF	TGCGCCAGCAGCTTGGATGGGACAGGGTACTACGAGCAGTACTTC
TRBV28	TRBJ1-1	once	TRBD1	CASSRQGGMNTEAFF	TGTGCCAGCAGTCGACAGGGCGGAATGAACACTGAAGCTTTCTTT
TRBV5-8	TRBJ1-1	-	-	CASTLEAGLNTEAFF	TGTGCCAGCACCCTAGAGGCGGGTTTGAACACTGAAGCTTTCTTT
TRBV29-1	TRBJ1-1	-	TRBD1	CSSGQGTTEAFF	TGCAGCTCCGGACAGGGGACCACTGAAGCTTTCTTT
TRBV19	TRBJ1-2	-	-	CASTPTTFRDGGYTF	TGTGCCAGTACCCCGACCACTTTTCGGGATGGTGGCTACACCTTC
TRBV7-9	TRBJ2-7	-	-	CASSYLTEQYF	TGTGCCAGCAGCTACTTGACCGAGCAGTACTTC
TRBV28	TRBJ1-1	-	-	CASSPGQALGEAFF	TGTGCCAGCAGCCCCGGACAAGCTTTGGGGGAAGCTTTCTTT
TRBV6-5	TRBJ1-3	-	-	CASRRGGSSGNTIYF	TGTGCCAGCAGACGGGGGGGGAGCTCTGGAAACACCATATATTTT
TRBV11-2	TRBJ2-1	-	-	CASSLVRDLALHEQFF	TGTGCCAGCAGCTTAGTGAGGGACTTAGCCCTCCATGAGCAGTTCTTC
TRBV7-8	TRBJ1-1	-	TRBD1	CASSTRGRDTEAFF	TGTGCCAGCAGCACCAGGGGGCGGGACACTGAAGCTTTCTTT
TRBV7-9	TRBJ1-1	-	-	CASSRGGGEAFF	TGTGCCAGCAGTAGGGGGGGTGGTGAAGCTTTCTTT
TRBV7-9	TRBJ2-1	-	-	CASSPNDYEGENSYNEQFF	TGTGCCAGCAGCCCCAACGATTACGAGGGGGAAAACTCCTACAATGAGCAGTTCTTC
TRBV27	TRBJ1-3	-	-	CASRTGGPGNTIYF	TGTGCCAGCAGGACGGGCGGACCCGGAAACACCATATATTTT
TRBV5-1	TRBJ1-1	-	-	CASSTGHPNTEAFF	TGCGCCAGCAGCACGGGACACCCGAACACTGAAGCTTTCTTT
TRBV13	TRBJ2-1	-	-	CASSWTNNEQFF	TGTGCCAGCAGTTGGACCAACAATGAGCAGTTCTTC
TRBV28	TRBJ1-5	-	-	CASSFQGLDQPQHF	TGTGCCAGCAGTTTTCAGGGACTGGATCAGCCCCAGCATTTT
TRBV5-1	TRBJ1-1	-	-	CASGIDRNTEAFF	TGCGCCAGCGGTATAGACAGAAACACTGAAGCTTTCTTT
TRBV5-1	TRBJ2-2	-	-	CASTNLVEGDTGELFF	TGCGCCAGCACTAATCTCGTGGAAGGGGACACCGGGGAGCTGTTTTTT